The 9 T cell receptor beta chains presented below share a single source sample, sequenced in a study of response to subunit inactivated influenza vaccine. TCRdb re-called the RT-PCR reads with MiXCR, one entry per CDR3 protein. The table lists 600,000 to 850,000 distinct CDR3 sequences, 12% to 15% of them singletons. The sample consisted of PBMCs from blood, taken 14 to 15 days before vaccination. These receptors originate from a man aged 50-59 years who received an inactivated influenza vaccine.

The sample holds a few counts of this clonotype. The J gene is TRBJ2-2, the V gene TRBV6-2 or TRBV6-3; 10 bases agree with TRBD1. J was trimmed by 4 bases and V by 6 bases; bases with no gene match: 8. Germline values: CDR1 MNHEY, CDR2 SVGEGT. This CDR3 comprises 16 residues. CDR3 region: CASRNPGQGPTGELFF. Written as DNA, the CDR3 is TGTGCCAGCAGAAACCCGGGACAGGGGCCCACCGGGGAGCTGTTTTTT.

This chain joins TRBV10-3 and TRBJ2-7; D gene ambiguous. Germline CDR1 is ENHRY and CDR2 is SYGVKD. The V gene lost 0 bases and the J gene lost 0 bases, with 9 bases spanning the gap. The CDR3 length is 15 residues. The CDR3 sequence is CAISESDVFSYEQYF. In nucleotides, the CDR3 is TGTGCCATCAGTGAGTCAGACGTCTTCTCCTACGAGCAGTACTTC.

This clonotype has at least ten counts. The chain employs TRBV7-9 and TRBJ2-5; D remains ambiguous. This CDR3 is 12 amino acids long. Trimming stripped 4 bases from V and 7 bases from J, with 10 bases between. Germline V gives CDR1 SEHNR, CDR2 FQNEAQ (reference sequence). The DNA for the CDR3 is TGTGCCAGCAGCTCTGGGTTCGGGACCCAGTACTTC. It encodes CASSSGFGTQYF.

This sequence joins TRBV7-9 and TRBJ2-7, with 8 bases fitting TRBD2. CDR3 length: 16 residues. Germline trimming cut 5 bases from V and 5 bases from J; bases unmatched to any gene: 14. Germline V gene sequence: CDR1 SEHNR, CDR2 FQNEAQ (reference sequence). CDR3 DNA sequence: TGTGCCAGCAGCGCGATCGGTGCGGGAGGCGGCCACGAGCAGTACTTC. As protein: CASSAIGAGGGHEQYF.

This clonotype was seen only a few times. CDR3 nucleotide sequence: TGTGCCATCAGTGGGGGGGACTTCTCTACCGGGGAGCTGTTTTTT. This encodes CAISGGDFSTGELFF. The genes are TRBV10-3 and TRBJ2-2; TRBD2 might be the D (6 bases). Germline V gene lookup returns CDR1 ENHRY and CDR2 SYGVKD. The CDR3 sequence is 15 residues long. V gave up 4 bases and J gave up 5 bases, with 14 bases separating them.

The rearrangement joins TRBV13 to TRBJ2-3; tentative D call: TRBD1 (5 bases). This CDR3 has 16 amino acids. With 5 bases removed from V and 5 bases from J, the gap between germline ends came to 20 bases. The germline CDR1 and CDR2 sequences are PRHDT and FYEKMQ (reference sequence). The CDR3 region has the DNA TGTGCCAGCAGCCGGGTCCTTACCGACAGACGAGATACGCAGTATTTT. Translating gives CASSRVLTDRRDTQYF.

This rearrangement joins TRBV12-3 or TRBV12-4 to TRBJ2-7; D possibly corresponds to TRBD1 (5 bases). This CDR3 comprises 13 residues. Trimming left V 3 bases short and J 4 bases short, with 10 bases between. The CDR3 sequence is CASSLWGSYEQYF. In DNA, the CDR3 is TGTGCCAGCAGTTTGTGGGGCTCGTACGAGCAGTACTTC.

This clonotype was detected a few times. The gene calls are TRBV5-1 and TRBJ1-5; D remains unclear. Germline V gives CDR1 SGHRS, CDR2 YFSETQ. The CDR3 loop spans 15 amino acids. The V end was cut by 4 bases, the J end by 6 bases, with 17 bases between. CDR3 nucleotide sequence: TGCGCCAGCAGCCCCTCGGGAGAATTTGGTCAGCCCCAGCATTTT. It codes for CASSPSGEFGQPQHF. The variable domain in full, completed from reference TRBV5-1 and TRBJ1-5, reads KAGVTQTPRYLIKTRGQQVTLSCSPISGHRSVSWYQQTPGQGLQFLFEYFSETQRNKGNFPGRFSGRQFSNSRSEMNVSTLELGDSALYLCASSPSGEFGQPQHFGDGTRLSIL.

The chain recombines TRBV6-5 with TRBJ1-4, with 7 bases aligning to TRBD1. This CDR3 is 15 amino acids long. CDR1 is MNHEY, CDR2 SVGAGI, per germline. Trimming at V came to 0 bases and at J to 2 bases, leaving 0 bases not matched to a gene. CDR3 sequence reads: CASSYSTGTNEKLFF. The CDR3 DNA sequence: TGTGCCAGCAGTTACTCGACAGGGACTAATGAAAAACTGTTTTTT.